This TCR beta chain stems from a study of blood T cell repertoires in COVID-19 (TCRdb year 2020). Background for the entire study: Samples from collaborators originated in the United States, Italy and Spain and spanned both the acute and convalescent phases of COVID-19. The material from the prospective study consisted of cDNA or gDNA derived from T cells, B-cell-depleted T cells, or PBMCs. A freely available public database, intended as a resource for researchers studying the immune response to SARS-CoV-2, is where the repertoires were released. The samples were drawn from two sources: the first 160 participants of the ongoing ImmuneRACE study, and 1,000 to 1,500 subjects contributed by 6 global collaborators. HLA class I and class II types, where available, came from metadata supplied by the sample provider rather than from assay-based typing. Sample metadata almost always included a de-identified subject ID, COVID-19 status, age in years and sex. Subjects who had been exposed to COVID-19, were actively infected with it, or had recovered from it provided the deeply sampled blood TCRbeta repertoires that made up the dataset.

Another Seattle source contributed samples from volunteer blood donors who had recovered from COVID-19. The collaborating institutions used their own protocols to collect whole blood in K2EDTA tubes. For TCRbeta analysis, collaborator samples were shipped as frozen whole blood, as isolated PBMCs, or as DNA extracted from either sample type. The immunoSEQ Assay, a bias-controlled multiplex PCR, was used to amplify TCRbeta CDR3 regions from genomic DNA. In the authors' own workflow: Nucleated cell counts per sample were estimated from amplification of reference gene primers within the assay. To quantify the absolute abundance of each unique TCRbeta CDR3 rearrangement, sequence reads were collapsed and filtered. For each sample, productive Simpson clonality was calculated by taking the square root of Simpson's diversity index across productive rearrangements. TCRdb retrieved this table from immuneACCESS and kept in-frame rearrangements only. Not all clones are present; in checked studies, unresolved V genes account for under half, and no reason is known for the remainder. Clone size and V and J calls were adopted from that table, with D and trimming inferred from the DNA. This sample gives over 250,000 clones in total; approximately 90% of them show up just once. About 1% of the sample is held by the ten biggest clonotypes.

This clone has just one count. Its target antigen remains unknown. No base quality values were provided; no much bigger clone lies one nucleotide off. Inclusive of the bounding cysteine and phenylalanine, the CDR3 is 14 residues long. Only CDR3 DNA remains: 42 bases, in frame from the first base. The junction shows trimming of 4 bases on V and 10 bases on J, and the gene matches do not reach 8 bases of it. From a lookup of the germline V gene, CDR1 and CDR2 are SGHRS and YFSETQ. Beyond this particular receptor, the publication reports: Clinical and demographic metadata were provided uncurated, with the amount varying by source and participant.

The chain was built from TRBV5-1 and TRBJ1-6; TRBD1 fits 7 bases in the junction. The receptor was derived from a woman aged 40 to 50 who had recovered from COVID-19. The sample taken for sequencing was peripheral blood. The DNA sequence is TGCGCCAGCAGCAGTGGCCAGGGGGACTCACCCCTCCACTTT. Its product reads: CASSSGQGDSPLHF.